This passage covers 9 T cell receptor beta chains from one sample sequenced in a study of blood T cell repertoires in COVID-19 (TCRdb year 2020). Receptors were amplified or captured by the immunoSEQ multiplex PCR assay. TCRdb provides this immuneACCESS table in a form limited to in-frame rearrangements. Some clones are lacking; in checked studies, under half of them reflect an unresolved V gene, and why the rest are absent is not known. In all, the sample holds approximately 100,000 clones, and around 89% of those were seen once. The ten largest clones take up approximately 3.5% of the sample. The material sequenced was peripheral blood. All receptors come from a woman in her sixties with acute or convalescent COVID-19.

The chain uses TRBV29-1 and TRBJ1-2, with D unclear. V was shortened by 8 bases and J by 7 bases, with 14 bases between the two germline ends. CDR3 length: 11 residues. Germline CDR1 is SQVTM and CDR2 is ANQGSEA. CDR3 residues: CSSSGRGGYTF. The DNA for the CDR3 is TGCAGCTCCTCAGGCCGGGGTGGCTACACCTTC.

The J gene is TRBJ2-3, the V gene TRBV5-1, with 8 bases fitting TRBD1. The germline gives CDR1 SGHRS, CDR2 YFSETQ. CDR3 length: 14 residues. The junction had 7 bases not matched to a gene; V was cut back by 7 bases and J by 3 bases. CDR3 DNA: TGCGCCAGCCGAAGGACAGGGTTTACAGATACGCAGTATTTT. It is translated as CASRRTGFTDTQYF.

The chain has TRBV10-3 and TRBJ1-1; TRBD1 aligns across 7 bases. Germline V gene sequence: CDR1 ENHRY, CDR2 SYGVKD. The CDR3 is made up of 11 amino acids. V shed 4 bases, J shed 7 bases, and the junction held 0 bases outside the gene matches. The CDR3 DNA reads TGTGCCATCAGTGGGGACAGTGAAGCTTTCTTT. Translated, it gives CAISGDSEAFF.

The chain recombines TRBV11-2 with TRBJ2-2, with no clear D. Trimming pared 4 bases from V and 8 bases from J, leaving 8 bases between. The CDR3 length is 12 residues. In germline, CDR1 is SGHAT, CDR2 FQNNGV. DNA of the CDR3: TGTGCCAGCAGCTCTGCGGCAGGGGAGCTGTTTTTT. Amino acids: CASSSAAGELFF.

The chain carries TRBV1 and TRBJ2-7; no DNA check was done on the table's D call, TRBD1. TRBV1 is annotated as a pseudogene. The CDR3 spans 15 residues. The CDR3 region is CTSSQEPDSPGEQYF. DNA for the CDR3: TGCACCAGCAGCCAAGAACCCGATTCGCCAGGCGAGCAGTACTTC.

As to this clone: At one end, the junction sequence differs from germline, possibly due to a read error. The chain links TRBV28 to TRBJ1-5; D possibly corresponds to TRBD1 (5 bases). The V gene's germline CDR1 is MDHEN and CDR2 SYDVKM. The CDR3 covers 13 residues. CDR3: CASRSGTGDTLKF. The CDR3 DNA reads as TGTGCCAGCAGATCCGGGACTGGTGATACCTTGAAATTT.

This chain joins TRBV11-2 and TRBJ2-2; 9 positions match TRBD2. Trimming at V came to 6 bases and at J to 7 bases, leaving 6 bases not matched to a gene. Germline-derived CDR1 and CDR2 are SGHAT and FQNNGV. The CDR3 contains 14 residues. CDR3 sequence (DNA): TGTGCCAGCAGGACCCCGCGGGAGGGCGGGGAGCTGTTTTTT. It yields the protein CASRTPREGGELFF.

This rearrangement joins TRBV14 to TRBJ2-1; the match to TRBD2 covers 10 bases. The CDR3 consists of 19 residues. CDR1 and CDR2 (germline): SGHDN, FVKESK. Unmatched junction bases numbered 13, after V lost 1 base and J lost 4 bases. The DNA of the CDR3 is TGTGCCAGCAGCCAAGGGGAGGGACTAGCGATGGGTCGTTACAATGAGCAGTTCTTC. Translation gives CASSQGEGLAMGRYNEQFF.

V gene TRBV19 combines with J gene TRBJ1-4; possibly TRBD1 for D (5 bases). Germline CDR1 and CDR2: LNHDA and SQIVND (reference sequence). The CDR3 totals 15 residues. V was clipped by 6 bases and J by 8 bases, with 19 bases between them. CDR3 amino acids: CASSLNPGSREKLFF. CDR3 nucleotides: TGTGCCAGTAGCCTCAACCCAGGGTCGCGCGAAAAACTGTTTTTT.